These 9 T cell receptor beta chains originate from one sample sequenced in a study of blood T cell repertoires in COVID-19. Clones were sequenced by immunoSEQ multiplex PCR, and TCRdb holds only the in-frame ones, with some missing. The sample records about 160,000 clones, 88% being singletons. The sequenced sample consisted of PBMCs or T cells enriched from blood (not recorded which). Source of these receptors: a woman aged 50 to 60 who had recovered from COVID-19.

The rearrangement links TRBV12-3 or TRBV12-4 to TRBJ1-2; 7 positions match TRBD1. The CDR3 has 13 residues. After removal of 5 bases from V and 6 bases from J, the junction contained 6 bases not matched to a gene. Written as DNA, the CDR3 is TGTGCCAGCAGTCAGCGGCAGGGGGATGGCTACACCTTC. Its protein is CASSQRQGDGYTF.

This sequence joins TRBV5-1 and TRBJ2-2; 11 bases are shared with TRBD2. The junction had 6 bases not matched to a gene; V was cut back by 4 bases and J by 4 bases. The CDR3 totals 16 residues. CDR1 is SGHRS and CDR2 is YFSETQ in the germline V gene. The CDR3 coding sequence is TGCGCCAGCAGCGTGACTAGCGGGGCGGGCACCGGGGAGCTGTTTTTT. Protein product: CASSVTSGAGTGELFF. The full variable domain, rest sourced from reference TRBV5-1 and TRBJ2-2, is KAGVTQTPRYLIKTRGQQVTLSCSPISGHRSVSWYQQTPGQGLQFLFEYFSETQRNKGNFPGRFSGRQFSNSRSEMNVSTLELGDSALYLCASSVTSGAGTGELFFGEGSRLTVL.

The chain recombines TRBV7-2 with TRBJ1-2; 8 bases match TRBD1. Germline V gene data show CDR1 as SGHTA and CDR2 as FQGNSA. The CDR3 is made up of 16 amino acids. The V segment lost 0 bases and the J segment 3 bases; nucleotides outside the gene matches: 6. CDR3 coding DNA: TGTGCCAGCAGCTTAGCCGGTGGACAGGGCTACTATGGCTACACCTTC. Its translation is CASSLAGGQGYYGYTF. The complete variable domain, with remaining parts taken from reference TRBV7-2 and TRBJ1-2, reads GAGVSQSPSNKVTEKGKDVELRCDPISGHTALYWYRQSLGQGLEFLIYFQGNSAPDKSGLPSDRFSAERTGGSVSTLTIQRTQQEDSAVYLCASSLAGGQGYYGYTFGSGTRLTVV.

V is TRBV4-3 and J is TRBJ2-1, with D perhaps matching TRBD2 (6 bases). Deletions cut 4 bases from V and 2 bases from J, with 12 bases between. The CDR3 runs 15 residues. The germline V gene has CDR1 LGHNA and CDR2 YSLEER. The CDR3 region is CASSPPGLPYNEQFF. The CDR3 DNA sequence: TGCGCCAGCAGCCCTCCAGGACTACCCTACAATGAGCAGTTCTTC.

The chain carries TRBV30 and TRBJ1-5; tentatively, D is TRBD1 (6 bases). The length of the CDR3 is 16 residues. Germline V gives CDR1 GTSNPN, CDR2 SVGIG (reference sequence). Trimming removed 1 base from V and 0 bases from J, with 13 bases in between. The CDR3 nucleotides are TGTGCCTGGAGTGCGATAGGGGACAATAGCAATCAGCCCCAGCATTTT. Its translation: CAWSAIGDNSNQPQHF.

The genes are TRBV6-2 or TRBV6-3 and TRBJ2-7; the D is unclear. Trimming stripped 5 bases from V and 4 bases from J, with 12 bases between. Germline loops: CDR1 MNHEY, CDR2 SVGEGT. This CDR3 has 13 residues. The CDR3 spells CASSRNRRYEQYF. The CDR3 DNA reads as TGTGCCAGCAGTAGAAACCGCCGGTACGAGCAGTACTTC.

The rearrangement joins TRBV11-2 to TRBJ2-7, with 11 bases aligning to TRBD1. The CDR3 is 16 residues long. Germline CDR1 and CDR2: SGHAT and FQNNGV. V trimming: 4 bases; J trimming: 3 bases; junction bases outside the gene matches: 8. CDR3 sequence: CASSSGFGTGGYEQYF. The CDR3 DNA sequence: TGTGCCAGCAGCTCCGGGTTTGGGACAGGGGGCTACGAGCAGTACTTC.

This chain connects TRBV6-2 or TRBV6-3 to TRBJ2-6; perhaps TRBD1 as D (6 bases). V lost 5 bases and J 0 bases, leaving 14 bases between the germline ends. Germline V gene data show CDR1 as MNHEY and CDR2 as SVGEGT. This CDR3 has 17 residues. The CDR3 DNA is TGTGCCAGCAGTACCCCGGACAGCCACTCTGGGGCCAACGTCCTGACTTTC. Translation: CASSTPDSHSGANVLTF.

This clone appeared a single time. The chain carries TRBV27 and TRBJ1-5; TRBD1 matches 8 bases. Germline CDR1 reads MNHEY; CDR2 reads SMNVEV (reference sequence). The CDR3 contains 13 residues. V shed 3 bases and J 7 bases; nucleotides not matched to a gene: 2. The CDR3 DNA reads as TGTGCCAGCAGTTTTCGGACAGGGCAGCCCCAGCATTTT. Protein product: CASSFRTGQPQHF.